These 20 T cell receptor beta chains were sequenced from one sample in a study of blood T cell repertoires in COVID-19 (dated by TCRdb to the early 2020s). Receptor amplification or capture employed the immunoSEQ multiplex PCR assay. This is the immuneACCESS table as TCRdb keeps it, with only in-frame sequences that have V and J called. A part of the clones is gone; compared with another copy, unresolved V genes explain less than half, and the rest is unexplained. This sample holds about 190,000 clones; around 85% were observed only once. Together, the top ten hold about 14% of the sample. Source material: peripheral blood. These receptors all stem from a man between 45 and 60 years old who had recovered from COVID-19.

This chain joins TRBV2 and TRBJ2-3; 7 nucleotides agree with TRBD2. In germline, CDR1 is SNHLY, CDR2 FYNNEI. Germline trimming cut 6 bases from V and 0 bases from J; bases unmatched to any gene: 6. CDR3 size: 15 residues. The CDR3 DNA is TGTGCCAGCAGGACGCAGCGGGGAAGCACAGATACGCAGTATTTT. Amino acid sequence: CASRTQRGSTDTQYF.

The chain combines TRBV27 with TRBJ1-2; 7 nucleotides align to TRBD1. Germline CDR1 and CDR2: MNHEY and SMNVEV (reference sequence). Trimming took 7 bases from V and 7 from J; bases not matched to a gene: 6. CDR3 length: 12 amino acids. The CDR3 loop reads CASKTGMVGYTF. CDR3 DNA: TGTGCCAGCAAGACAGGGATGGTTGGCTACACCTTC.

Here the CDR3 reads CASSVDRGLSEQYF. CDR3 DNA sequence: TGCGCCAGCAGTGTGGACAGGGGGCTCAGCGAGCAGTACTTC. This chain uses TRBV10-1 with TRBJ2-7, with TRBD1 matching over 11 bases. The CDR3 consists of 14 residues. The trim removed 4 bases at V and 6 bases at J, leaving 5 bases unmatched. CDR1 is WNHNN, CDR2 SYGVQD, per germline (reference sequence).

The genes are TRBV11-3 and TRBJ2-5; 15 bases agree with TRBD2. This CDR3 region has 18 residues. With 3 bases clipped from V and 5 bases from J, the junction kept 10 bases outside the gene matches. The germline V gene has CDR1 SGHNT and CDR2 YENEEA. CDR3 DNA sequence: TGTGCCAGCAGCTTCCCTGGACTAGCGGGAGGGGAGTGGGAGACCCAGTACTTC. Translation gives CASSFPGLAGGEWETQYF.

This rearrangement joins TRBV5-8 to TRBJ2-1, with unresolved D. The V gene's germline CDR1 is SGHTS and CDR2 YDEGEE. This CDR3 region has 15 residues. Trimming took off 0 bases at V and 3 bases at J, with 10 bases between the two ends. The CDR3 is CASSLGSSHYNEQFF. CDR3 nucleotide sequence: TGTGCCAGCAGCTTGGGGAGTAGCCACTACAATGAGCAGTTCTTC.

This clone was observed once. This chain uses TRBV2 with TRBJ2-7; a possible D gene is TRBD2 (6 bases). Germline-derived CDR1 and CDR2 are SNHLY and FYNNEI. Trimming took 7 bases from V and 3 from J, leaving 13 bases between them. The CDR3 covers 13 residues. As DNA, the CDR3 is TGTGCCAGCACCCCCAGACTAGTCTACGAGCAGTACTTC. It encodes CASTPRLVYEQYF.

This clone was found a few times. This sequence joins TRBV7-6 and TRBJ2-5, with unresolved D. The CDR3 loop spans 12 amino acids. Germline loops: CDR1 SGHVS, CDR2 FNYEAQ. Trimming left V 1 base short and J 5 bases short, with 5 bases between. This chain's CDR3 is CASSLGAETQYF. For the CDR3, the DNA is TGTGCCAGCAGCTTAGGGGCGGAGACCCAGTACTTC.

The V gene is TRBV5-1, the J gene TRBJ2-7, with 9 positions matching TRBD2. Germline CDR1 reads SGHRS; CDR2 reads YFSETQ. CDR3 size: 14 residues. Germline trimming cut 4 bases from V and 3 bases from J; bases unmatched to any gene: 5. CDR3 bases: TGCGCCAGCAGCATACTGACTAGCGGCTACGAGCAGTACTTC. This sequence encodes CASSILTSGYEQYF. Variable domain in full (rest from reference TRBV5-1 and TRBJ2-7): KAGVTQTPRYLIKTRGQQVTLSCSPISGHRSVSWYQQTPGQGLQFLFEYFSETQRNKGNFPGRFSGRQFSNSRSEMNVSTLELGDSALYLCASSILTSGYEQYFGPGTRLTVT.

V is TRBV3-1 (or the pseudogene TRBV3-2) and J is TRBJ1-2; maybe TRBD1 (6 bases). CDR1 is LGHDT, CDR2 YNNKEL, per germline (reference sequence). Trimming took off 0 bases at V and 6 bases at J, with 17 bases between the two ends. The CDR3 extends over 16 amino acids. The CDR3 bases are TGTGCCAGCAGCCAAGAAAGGGGAGGGGGGTTCCATGGCTACACCTTC. The encoded protein is CASSQERGGGFHGYTF.

This clone has a handful of counts. This chain joins TRBV29-1 and TRBJ1-2, with D uncertain. Germline V gene data show CDR1 as SQVTM and CDR2 as ANQGSEA. V was cut by 0 bases and J by 3 bases, with 8 bases left in between. This CDR3 comprises 13 residues. In DNA, the CDR3 is TGCAGCGTTGAAGATCGCGAAGACTATGGCTACACCTTC. It codes for CSVEDREDYGYTF.

J is TRBJ2-3 and V is TRBV18; the match to TRBD2 covers 11 bases. Germline values: CDR1 KGHSH, CDR2 LQKENI. CDR3 length: 16 residues. J lost 5 bases, V lost 0 bases, and 4 bases had no gene match. CDR3 in amino acids: CASSPPGLAGGDTQYF. DNA of the CDR3: TGTGCCAGCTCACCACCGGGTCTAGCGGGAGGAGATACGCAGTATTTT.

The chain employs TRBV27 and TRBJ2-2; 10 bases align to TRBD2. Trimming cost V 2 bases and J 6 bases; bases outside gene matches: 9. Germline CDR1 reads MNHEY; CDR2 reads SMNVEV (reference sequence). CDR3 length: 17 residues. The CDR3 sequence is CASSLASGRARAGELFF. The CDR3 DNA is TGTGCCAGCAGTTTAGCCAGCGGGAGGGCGAGGGCCGGGGAGCTGTTTTTT.

The chain couples TRBV4-1 to TRBJ2-3; the match to TRBD2 covers 8 bases. The CDR3 sequence is 18 residues long. V shed 1 base, J shed 4 bases, and the junction held 13 bases outside the gene matches. CDR1 and CDR2 from the germline V gene are MGHRA and YSYEKL. The CDR3, as DNA: TGCGCCAGCAGCCAAGTGTACGTAGCGGGACGGGGGGCAGATACGCAGTATTTT. This sequence encodes CASSQVYVAGRGADTQYF.

This clone was observed a few times. The CDR3 sequence is CASSPALGGGELFF. CDR3 coding DNA: TGTGCCAGCTCCCCGGCGCTCGGGGGCGGGGAGCTGTTTTTT. The J gene is TRBJ2-2, the V gene TRBV18; a weak D match, TRBD2 (6 bases). The germline CDR1 and CDR2 sequences are KGHSH and LQKENI. Trimming took 6 bases from V and 7 from J, leaving 15 bases between them. CDR3 length equals 14 residues.

The rearrangement uses TRBV20-1 and TRBJ2-7; 9 nucleotides match TRBD1. V dropped 3 bases and J dropped 3; count of bases not matched to a gene: 3. Germline V gene sequence: CDR1 DFQATT, CDR2 SNEGSKA (reference sequence). This CDR3 contains 13 residues. This CDR3 is CSASGQGFYEQYF. CDR3 DNA sequence: TGCAGTGCTAGTGGACAGGGGTTCTACGAGCAGTACTTC.

V gene TRBV29-1 combines with J gene TRBJ2-3; TRBD2 aligns across 8 bases. After removal of 7 bases from V and 5 bases from J, the junction contained 8 bases not matched to a gene. The CDR3 contains 13 residues. Per the germline V gene, CDR1 is SQVTM and CDR2 is ANQGSEA. The CDR3 loop is CSAVPGLGDTQYF. The CDR3 DNA reads TGCAGCGCCGTCCCGGGACTAGGAGATACGCAGTATTTT.

The chain links TRBV19 to TRBJ1-5; 9 bases line up with TRBD1. Trimming cost V 4 bases and J 6 bases; bases outside gene matches: 10. The CDR3 runs to 16 residues. CDR1 is LNHDA, CDR2 SQIVND, per germline (reference sequence). The CDR3 reads CASSKWRGQGPQPQHF. The CDR3 region has the DNA TGTGCCAGTAGTAAATGGAGAGGACAGGGGCCTCAGCCCCAGCATTTT.

The chain employs TRBV12-5 and TRBJ2-5; TRBD1 is a possible D gene (5 bases). V gave up 1 base and J gave up 2 bases, with 5 bases separating them. This CDR3 has 13 amino acids. Per germline, CDR1 LGHNT and CDR2 FRNRAP. The CDR3 spells CASGLGQQETQYF. In nucleotides, the CDR3 is TGTGCTAGTGGTTTGGGACAGCAAGAGACCCAGTACTTC.

The sample holds a few counts of this clone. V is TRBV11-3 and J is TRBJ2-5; 7 bases agree with TRBD2. The CDR3 totals 15 residues. J lost 5 bases, V lost 8 bases, and 14 bases had no gene match. Germline V gives CDR1 SGHNT, CDR2 YENEEA. The CDR3 region is CASARSSAGEETQYF. The CDR3 DNA sequence: TGTGCCAGCGCCAGGAGTAGTGCGGGGGAGGAGACCCAGTACTTC.

The chain employs TRBV5-1 and TRBJ1-2, with TRBD1 as a possible D gene (6 bases). CDR3 length: 14 residues. Trimming shortened V by 0 bases and J by 8 bases, and 14 bases separated the two germline ends. Germline CDR1 and CDR2: SGHRS and YFSETQ. The CDR3 is CASSLVLEGGGYTF. The CDR3 DNA reads as TGCGCCAGCAGCTTGGTATTAGAAGGGGGAGGCTACACCTTC. Full variable domain (missing parts from reference TRBV5-1 and TRBJ1-2): KAGVTQTPRYLIKTRGQQVTLSCSPISGHRSVSWYQQTPGQGLQFLFEYFSETQRNKGNFPGRFSGRQFSNSRSEMNVSTLELGDSALYLCASSLVLEGGGYTFGSGTRLTVV.